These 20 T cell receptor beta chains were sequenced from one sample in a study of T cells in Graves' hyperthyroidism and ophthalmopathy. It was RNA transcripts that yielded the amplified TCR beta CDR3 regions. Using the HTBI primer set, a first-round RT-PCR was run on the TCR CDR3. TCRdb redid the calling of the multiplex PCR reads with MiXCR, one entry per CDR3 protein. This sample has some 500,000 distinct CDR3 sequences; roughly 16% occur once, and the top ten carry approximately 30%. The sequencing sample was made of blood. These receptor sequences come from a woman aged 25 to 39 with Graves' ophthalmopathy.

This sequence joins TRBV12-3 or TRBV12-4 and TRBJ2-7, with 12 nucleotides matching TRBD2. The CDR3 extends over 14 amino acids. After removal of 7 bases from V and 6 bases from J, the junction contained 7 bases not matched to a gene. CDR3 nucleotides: TGTGCCAGCAAACGACTAGCGGGAGAAGGCGAGCAGTACTTC. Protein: CASKRLAGEGEQYF.

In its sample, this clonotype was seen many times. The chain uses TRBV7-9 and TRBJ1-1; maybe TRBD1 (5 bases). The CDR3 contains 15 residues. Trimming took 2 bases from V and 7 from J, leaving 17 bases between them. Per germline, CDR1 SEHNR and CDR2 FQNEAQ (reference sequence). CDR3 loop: CASSLWRQGGGEAFF. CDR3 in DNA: TGTGCCAGCAGCTTATGGAGGCAGGGAGGTGGTGAAGCTTTCTTT.

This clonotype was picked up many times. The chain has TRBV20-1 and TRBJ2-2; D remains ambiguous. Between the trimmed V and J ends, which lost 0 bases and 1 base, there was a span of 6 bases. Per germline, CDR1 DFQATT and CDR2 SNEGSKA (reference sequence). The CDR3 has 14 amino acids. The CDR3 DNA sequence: TGCAGTGCTAGAGATAACAGGAACACCGGGGAGCTGTTTTTT. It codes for CSARDNRNTGELFF.

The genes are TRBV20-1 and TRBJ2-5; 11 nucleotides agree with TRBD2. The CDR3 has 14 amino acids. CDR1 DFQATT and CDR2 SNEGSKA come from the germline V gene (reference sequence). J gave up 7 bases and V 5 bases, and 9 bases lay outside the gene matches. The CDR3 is CSASGTSGLATQYF. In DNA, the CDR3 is TGCAGTGCTTCCGGGACTAGCGGACTGGCGACCCAGTACTTC.

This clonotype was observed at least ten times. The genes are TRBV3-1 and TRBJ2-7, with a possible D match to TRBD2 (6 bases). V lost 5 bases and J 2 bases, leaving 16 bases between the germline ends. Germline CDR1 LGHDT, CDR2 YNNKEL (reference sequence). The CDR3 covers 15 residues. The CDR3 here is CASSKTGRVAYEQYF. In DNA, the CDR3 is TGTGCCAGCAGCAAAACCGGGAGAGTGGCCTACGAGCAGTACTTC.

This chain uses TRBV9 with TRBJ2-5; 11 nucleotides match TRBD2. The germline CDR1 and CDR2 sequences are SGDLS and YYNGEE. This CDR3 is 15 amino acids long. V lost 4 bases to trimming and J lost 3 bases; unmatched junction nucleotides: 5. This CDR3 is CASSMPGLAEETQYF. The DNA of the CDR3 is TGTGCCAGCAGCATGCCGGGACTAGCGGAAGAGACCCAGTACTTC.

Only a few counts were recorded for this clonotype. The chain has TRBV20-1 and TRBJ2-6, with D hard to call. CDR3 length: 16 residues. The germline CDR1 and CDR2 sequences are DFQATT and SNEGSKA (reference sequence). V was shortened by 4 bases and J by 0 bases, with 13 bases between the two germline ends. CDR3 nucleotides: TGCAGTGCTACTAGGACCGGTAACTCTGGGGCCAACGTCCTGACTTTC. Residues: CSATRTGNSGANVLTF.

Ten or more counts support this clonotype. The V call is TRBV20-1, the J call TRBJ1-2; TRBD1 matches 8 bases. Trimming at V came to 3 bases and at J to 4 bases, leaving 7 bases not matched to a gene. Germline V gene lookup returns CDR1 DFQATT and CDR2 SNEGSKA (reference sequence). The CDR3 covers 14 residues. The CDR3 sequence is CSASSGQGSYGYTF. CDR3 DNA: TGCAGTGCTAGCTCCGGACAGGGCAGCTATGGCTACACCTTC.

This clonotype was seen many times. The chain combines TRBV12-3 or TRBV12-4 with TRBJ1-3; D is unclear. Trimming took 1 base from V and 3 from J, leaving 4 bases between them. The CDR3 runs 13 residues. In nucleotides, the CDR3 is TGTGCCAGCAGTTTAGTCGGTGGAAACACCATATATTTT. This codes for CASSLVGGNTIYF.

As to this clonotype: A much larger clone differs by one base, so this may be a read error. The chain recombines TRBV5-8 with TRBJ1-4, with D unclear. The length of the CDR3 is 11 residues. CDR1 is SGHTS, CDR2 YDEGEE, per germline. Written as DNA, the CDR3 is TGTACCAGCAGCTTTAATGAAAAACTGTTTTTT. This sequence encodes CTSSFNEKLFF.

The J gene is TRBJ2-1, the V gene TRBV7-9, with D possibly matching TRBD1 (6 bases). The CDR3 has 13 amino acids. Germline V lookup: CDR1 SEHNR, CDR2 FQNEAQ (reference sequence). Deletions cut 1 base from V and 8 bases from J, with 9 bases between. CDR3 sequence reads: CASSLDREDEQFF. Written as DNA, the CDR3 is TGTGCCAGCAGCTTAGACAGGGAAGATGAGCAGTTCTTC.

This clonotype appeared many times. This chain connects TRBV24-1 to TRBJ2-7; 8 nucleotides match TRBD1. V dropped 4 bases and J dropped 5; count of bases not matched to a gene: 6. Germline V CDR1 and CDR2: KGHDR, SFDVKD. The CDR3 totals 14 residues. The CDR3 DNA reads TGTGCCACCAGTGACCCTGGACAGGGCCACGAGCAGTACTTC. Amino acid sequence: CATSDPGQGHEQYF.

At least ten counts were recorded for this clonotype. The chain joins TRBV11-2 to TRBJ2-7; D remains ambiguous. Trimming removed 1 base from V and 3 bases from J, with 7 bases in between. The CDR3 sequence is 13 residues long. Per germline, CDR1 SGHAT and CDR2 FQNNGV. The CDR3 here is CASSLAQLYEQYF. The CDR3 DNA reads TGTGCCAGCAGCTTAGCACAGCTCTACGAGCAGTACTTC.

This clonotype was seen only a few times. The CDR3 bases are TGTGCCAGCAGCGTAGGATTGGTTGGCTACGAGCAGTACTTC. Residues: CASSVGLVGYEQYF. The J gene is TRBJ2-7, the V gene TRBV9; D is unclear. The V gene's germline CDR1 is SGDLS and CDR2 YYNGEE. This CDR3 is built from 14 residues. Trimming removed 0 bases from V and 3 bases from J, with 10 bases in between. Together with reference TRBV9 and TRBJ2-7, the CDR3 gives the full variable domain: DSGVTQTPKHLITATGQRVTLRCSPRSGDLSVYWYQQSLDQGLQFLIQYYNGEERAKGNILERFSAQQFPDLHSELNLSSLELGDSALYFCASSVGLVGYEQYFGPGTRLTVT.

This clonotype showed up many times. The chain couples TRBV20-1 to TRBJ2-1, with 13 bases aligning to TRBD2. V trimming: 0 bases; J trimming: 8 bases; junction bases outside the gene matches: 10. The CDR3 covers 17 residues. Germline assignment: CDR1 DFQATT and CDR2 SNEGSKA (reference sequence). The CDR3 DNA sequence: TGCAGTGCTAGAGATCCCCAGACTAGCGGGAGGACGTATGAGCAGTTCTTC. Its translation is CSARDPQTSGRTYEQFF.

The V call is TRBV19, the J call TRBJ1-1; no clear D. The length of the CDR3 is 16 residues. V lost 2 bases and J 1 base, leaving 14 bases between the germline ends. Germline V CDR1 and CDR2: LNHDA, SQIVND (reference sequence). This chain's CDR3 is CASSILFSVKNTEAFF. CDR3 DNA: TGTGCCAGTAGTATATTATTTTCAGTTAAGAACACTGAAGCTTTCTTT.

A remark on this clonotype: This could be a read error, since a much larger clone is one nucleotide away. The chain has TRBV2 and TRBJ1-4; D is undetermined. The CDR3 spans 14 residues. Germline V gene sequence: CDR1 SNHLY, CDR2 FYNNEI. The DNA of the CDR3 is TGTGCCTGCAGACCATCAGGTGGAAATGAAAAACTGTTTTTT. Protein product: CACRPSGGNEKLFF.

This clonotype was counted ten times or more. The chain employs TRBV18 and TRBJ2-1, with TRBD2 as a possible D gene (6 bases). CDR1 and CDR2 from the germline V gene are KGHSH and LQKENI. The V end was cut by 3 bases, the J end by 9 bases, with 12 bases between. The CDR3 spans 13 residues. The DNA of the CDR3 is TGTGCCAGCTCACCCCGACTAGATGGTGAGCAGTTCTTC. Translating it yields CASSPRLDGEQFF. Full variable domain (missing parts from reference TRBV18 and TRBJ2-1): NAGVMQNPRHLVRRRGQEARLRCSPMKGHSHVYWYRQLPEEGLKFMVYLQKENIIDESGMPKERFSAEFPKEGPSILRIQQVVRGDSAAYFCASSPRLDGEQFFGPGTRLTVL.

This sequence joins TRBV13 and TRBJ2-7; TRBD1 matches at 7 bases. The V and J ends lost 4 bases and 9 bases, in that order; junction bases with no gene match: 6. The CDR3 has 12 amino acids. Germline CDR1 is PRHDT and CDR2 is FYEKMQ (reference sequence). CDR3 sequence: CASSSDRARQYF. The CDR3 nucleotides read TGTGCCAGCAGCTCAGACAGGGCCCGGCAGTACTTC.

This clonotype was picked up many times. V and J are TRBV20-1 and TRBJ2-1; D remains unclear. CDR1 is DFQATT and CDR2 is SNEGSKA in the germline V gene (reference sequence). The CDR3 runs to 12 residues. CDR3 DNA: TGCAGGCCCCGTAGGAAGGGCAATGAGCAGTTCTTC. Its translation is CRPRRKGNEQFF.